This TCR beta chain was recorded in a study of monozygotic twins with inflammatory bowel disease. Per sample, reverse transcription was split into eight reactions. TCRdb re-called the 5' RACE reads; every CDR3 protein appears as one record, without DNA. The table lists 200,000 to 250,000 distinct CDR3 sequences, with approximately 1.5% in the top ten. The CDR3 is 16 amino acids. From germline, CDR1 is KGHSH and CDR2 LQKENI. This sequence originates from a human donor with ulcerative colitis or Crohn's disease, or a healthy co-twin of an affected twin (not recorded which). The sequencing sample was made of blood. V usage is TRBV18 and J usage is TRBJ1-6; the D gene TCRdb calls, TRBD1, cannot be checked with no DNA. Here the CDR3 reads CASSPWRQFYNSPLHF.